This T cell receptor beta chain was sequenced during a study of blood T cell repertoires in COVID-19 (TCRdb year 2020). Regarding the research as a whole: Samples from collaborators originated in the United States, Italy and Spain and spanned both the acute and convalescent phases of COVID-19. The material from the prospective study consisted of cDNA or gDNA derived from T cells, B-cell-depleted T cells, or PBMCs. The dataset comprised deeply sampled blood TCRbeta repertoires from subjects exposed to, actively infected with, or recovered from COVID-19. The repertoires were released in a freely available public database meant as a resource for research on the immune response to SARS-CoV-2. The samples were drawn from the first 160 participants of the ongoing ImmuneRACE study and from some 1,300 subjects provided by 6 global collaborators. Sample metadata almost always included a de-identified subject ID, COVID-19 status, age in years and sex. Where available, HLA class I and class II types were obtained from metadata supplied by the sample provider rather than from assay-based typing. The paper's findings and limits, for the study overall: The quantity of clinical and demographic metadata differed by source and by participant and was supplied without curation.

TCRbeta CDR3 regions were amplified from genomic DNA by means of the immunoSEQ Assay, a bias-controlled multiplex PCR. Per the original workflow: The number of nucleated cells in each sample was estimated by amplification of reference gene primers within the assay. Sequence reads were collapsed and filtered to measure the absolute abundance of every unique TCRbeta CDR3 rearrangement. For each sample, productive Simpson clonality was calculated by taking the square root of Simpson's diversity index across productive rearrangements. TCRdb holds this immuneACCESS table with in-frame rearrangements only. Some clones are missing; in checked studies, unresolved V genes explain under half, and the rest has no known cause. The V and J calls and the clone size are those of that table, but D and trimming were determined from the DNA. Here the sample has over 150,000 clones; around 83% occur a single time. The ten top clones hold more than 5% of the sample.

Of note for this clone: Its antigen is unknown. Within one base of it there is no much larger clone, and no base qualities were kept.

Participants in the prospective study were enrolled through a virtual design, were aged roughly 18 to 95 years, and lived in 24 United States geographic areas. In the prospective study, cohorts were assigned on the basis of participant-reported clinical history obtained from a screening survey and a study questionnaire. ImmuneRACE Cohort 3 recovered participants were defined by two consecutive negative NP/OP PCR tests, healthcare professional clearance, or symptom resolution. Each participant in the prospective study had whole blood, serum and a nasopharyngeal or oropharyngeal swab collected by mobile phlebotomists. Over a roughly 2-month period, participants in the prospective study had the option of providing additional blood draws and questionnaires. Blood samples from the prospective study were shipped frozen or at room temperature prior to DNA extraction. Cut back by 5 bases and 5 bases, the V and J ends lie 12 bases apart. The CDR3 goes from the cysteine to the phenylalanine over 13 residues. The only DNA kept is the CDR3, 39 bases in frame from the first base.

The sequencing input was PBMCs or T cells enriched from blood (not recorded which). The chain couples TRBV12-3 or TRBV12-4 to TRBJ1-1; TRBD1 is a possible D gene, resting on 6 matching bases. The TCR was taken from a man between 40 and 49 years old who had recovered from COVID-19. Here the CDR3 is given as CASSPTGKTEAFF. The bases read TGTGCCAGCAGTCCCACAGGGAAGACTGAAGCTTTCTTT.